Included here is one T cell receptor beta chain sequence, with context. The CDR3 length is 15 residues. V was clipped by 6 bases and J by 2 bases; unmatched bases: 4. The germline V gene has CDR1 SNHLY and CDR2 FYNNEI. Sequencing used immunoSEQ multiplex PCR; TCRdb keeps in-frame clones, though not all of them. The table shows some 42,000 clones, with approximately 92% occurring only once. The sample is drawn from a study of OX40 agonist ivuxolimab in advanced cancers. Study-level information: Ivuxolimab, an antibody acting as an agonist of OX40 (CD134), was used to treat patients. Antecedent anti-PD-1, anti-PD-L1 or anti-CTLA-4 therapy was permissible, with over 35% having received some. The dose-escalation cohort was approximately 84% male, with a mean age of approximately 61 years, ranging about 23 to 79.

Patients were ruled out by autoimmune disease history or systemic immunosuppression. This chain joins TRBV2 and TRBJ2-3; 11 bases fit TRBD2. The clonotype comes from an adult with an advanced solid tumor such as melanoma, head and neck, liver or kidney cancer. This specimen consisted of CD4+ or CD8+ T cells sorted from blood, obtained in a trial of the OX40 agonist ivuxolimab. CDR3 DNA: TGTGCCAGCAGGGGACTAGCGGTGACCACAGATACGCAGTATTTT. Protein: CASRGLAVTTDTQYF. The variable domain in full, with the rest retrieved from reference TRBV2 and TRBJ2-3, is EPEVTQTPSHQVTQMGQEVILRCVPISNHLYFYWYRQILGQKVEFLVSFYNNEISEKSEIFDDQFSVERPDGSNFTLKIRSTKLEDSAMYFCASRGLAVTTDTQYFGPGTRLTVL.